This T cell receptor (beta chain) was sequenced in a study of blood T cell repertoires in COVID-19. Overall study: COVID-19 samples, acute and convalescent, were from the United States, Italy and Spain. Sample material is recorded as cDNA or gDNA derived from T cells, B-cell-depleted T cells, or PBMCs.

The authors' processing: How many nucleated cells were present was estimated from reference gene primer amplification. Sequencing used immunoSEQ multiplex PCR; TCRdb keeps in-frame clones, though not all of them. That table furnishes V, J and clone size, whereas the DNA furnished D and trimming. This table has tens of thousands of clones, roughly four fifths appearing once. Unmatched junction bases numbered 7, after V lost 5 bases and J lost 4 bases. This CDR3 is built from 15 residues. CDR1 is SGHRS and CDR2 is YFSETQ in the germline V gene. Sequencing was carried out using peripheral blood. The J gene is TRBJ2-2, the V gene TRBV5-1; 8 bases fit TRBD2. The sequence was collected from a man aged 65 to 79 with active or convalescent COVID-19. The DNA of the CDR3 is TGCGCCAGCAGTACTAGCGGTCGGAGCACCGGGGAGCTGTTTTTT. Translating it yields CASSTSGRSTGELFF.